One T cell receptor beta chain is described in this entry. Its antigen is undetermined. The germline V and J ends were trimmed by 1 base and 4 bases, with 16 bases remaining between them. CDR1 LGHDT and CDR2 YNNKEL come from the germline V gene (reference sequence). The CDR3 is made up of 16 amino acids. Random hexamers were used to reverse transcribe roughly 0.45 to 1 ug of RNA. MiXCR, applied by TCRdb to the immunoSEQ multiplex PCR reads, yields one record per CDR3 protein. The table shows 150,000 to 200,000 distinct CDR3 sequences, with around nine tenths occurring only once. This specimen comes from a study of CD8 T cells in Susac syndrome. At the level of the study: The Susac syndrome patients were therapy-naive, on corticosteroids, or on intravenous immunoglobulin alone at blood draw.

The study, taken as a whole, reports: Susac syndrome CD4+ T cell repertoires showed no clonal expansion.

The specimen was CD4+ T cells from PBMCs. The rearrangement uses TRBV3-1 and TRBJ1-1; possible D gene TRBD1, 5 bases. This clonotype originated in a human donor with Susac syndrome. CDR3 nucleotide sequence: TGTGCCAGCAGCCAAGTCCCGCTGAGGGGAGGCACTGAAGCTTTCTTT. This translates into CASSQVPLRGGTEAFF.